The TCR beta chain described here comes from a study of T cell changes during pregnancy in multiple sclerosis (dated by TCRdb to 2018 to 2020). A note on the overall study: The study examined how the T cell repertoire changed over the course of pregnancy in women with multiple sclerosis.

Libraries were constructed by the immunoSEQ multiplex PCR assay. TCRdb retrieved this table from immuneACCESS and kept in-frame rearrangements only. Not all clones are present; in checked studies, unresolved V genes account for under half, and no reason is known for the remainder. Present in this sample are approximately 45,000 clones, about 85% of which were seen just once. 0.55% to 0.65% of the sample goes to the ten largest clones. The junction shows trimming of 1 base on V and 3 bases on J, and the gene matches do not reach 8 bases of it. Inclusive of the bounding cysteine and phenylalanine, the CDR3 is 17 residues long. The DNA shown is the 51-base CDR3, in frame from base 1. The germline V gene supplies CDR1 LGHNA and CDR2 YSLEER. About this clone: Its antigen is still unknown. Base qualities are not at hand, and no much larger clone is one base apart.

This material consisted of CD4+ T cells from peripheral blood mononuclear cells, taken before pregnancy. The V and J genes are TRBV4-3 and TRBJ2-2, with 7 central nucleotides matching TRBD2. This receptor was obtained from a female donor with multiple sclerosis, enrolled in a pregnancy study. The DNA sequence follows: TGCGCCAGCAGCCAAGCCCCGGGAGGTCTCGACACCGGGGAGCTGTTTTTT. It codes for CASSQAPGGLDTGELFF.